One and the same sample provided the 20 T cell receptor beta chains below, sequenced in a study of blood T cell repertoires in COVID-19. Measured with immunoSEQ multiplex PCR; TCRdb has only the in-frame clones, and not every one. Of about 51,000 clones detected, 86% appear once; the ten largest clones hold 1% to 1.5%. The sample taken for sequencing was peripheral blood. The receptor set was obtained from a man aged 60-69 years with acute or convalescent COVID-19.

This chain links TRBV2 with TRBJ1-3; TRBD1 matches 11 bases. The CDR3 totals 15 residues. The germline V gene has CDR1 SNHLY and CDR2 FYNNEI. V gave up 4 bases and J gave up 2 bases; unmatched junction bases: 1. In DNA, the CDR3 is TGTGCCAGCAGTGCGGGACAGGGGGCTGGAAACACCATATATTTT. Amino acid sequence: CASSAGQGAGNTIYF.

The chain uses TRBV10-3 and TRBJ2-3; D unresolved. The V gene's germline CDR1 is ENHRY and CDR2 SYGVKD. There are 13 residues in the CDR3. With 10 bases removed from V and 1 base from J, the gap between germline ends came to 12 bases. The CDR3 region has the DNA TGTGCCAGCGACGCCGGAGGCACAGATACGCAGTATTTT. The encoded protein is CASDAGGTDTQYF.

This chain links TRBV11-3 with TRBJ2-7; TRBD1 matches at 10 bases. CDR3 length: 14 residues. V was clipped by 4 bases and J by 2 bases; unmatched bases: 2. Germline assignment: CDR1 SGHNT and CDR2 YENEEA. The CDR3 nucleotides read TGTGCCAGCAGCTCGACAGGGGGCGCCTACGAGCAGTACTTC. This gives the protein CASSSTGGAYEQYF.

This sequence joins TRBV4-2 and TRBJ2-7; D is unresolved. V was cut by 1 base and J by 3 bases, with 7 bases left in between. CDR1 and CDR2 (germline): LGHNA, YNFKEQ. The CDR3 loop spans 13 amino acids. The CDR3 region is CASSQAEVYEQYF. The CDR3 region has the DNA TGTGCCAGCAGCCAAGCTGAGGTCTACGAGCAGTACTTC.

The CDR3 is CASTHRGGLAGTDNEQFF. In nucleotides, the CDR3 is TGTGCCAGCACCCATAGGGGGGGACTAGCGGGGACCGACAATGAGCAGTTCTTC. This sequence joins TRBV7-2 and TRBJ2-1; 13 nucleotides line up with TRBD2. Germline V gives CDR1 SGHTA, CDR2 FQGNSA. The CDR3 is 18 residues long. J lost 5 bases, V lost 7 bases, and 14 bases had no gene match.

This clone was found once. The chain joins TRBV19 to TRBJ2-7; TRBD2 matches 11 bases. The germline V gene encodes CDR1 LNHDA and CDR2 SQIVND (reference sequence). This CDR3 has 15 amino acids. V trimming: 5 bases; J trimming: 6 bases; junction bases outside the gene matches: 9. CDR3 sequence (DNA): TGTGCCAGTAGTCTAACTAGCGGGAGAATCGGCGAGCAGTACTTC. Protein sequence: CASSLTSGRIGEQYF.

The V call is TRBV9, the J call TRBJ2-3; weak D call: TRBD1 (5 bases). Germline assignment: CDR1 SGDLS and CDR2 YYNGEE. This CDR3 comprises 16 residues. The V gene lost 0 bases and the J gene lost 2 bases, with 13 bases spanning the gap. CDR3: CASSVASNGATDTQYF. Written as DNA, the CDR3 is TGTGCCAGCAGCGTAGCAAGTAATGGGGCCACAGATACGCAGTATTTT.

This chain uses TRBV7-2 with TRBJ2-7; 7 bases map to TRBD2. With 2 bases clipped from V and 2 bases from J, the junction kept 6 bases outside the gene matches. The germline gives CDR1 SGHTA, CDR2 FQGNSA. The CDR3 totals 15 residues. CDR3 in amino acids: CASSLRSSGPYEQYF. CDR3 bases: TGTGCCAGCAGCTTAAGGTCTAGCGGTCCCTACGAGCAGTACTTC.

The CDR3 region is CASSYSGQNSGNTIYF. CDR3 sequence (DNA): TGTGCCAGCAGTTACTCGGGACAGAACTCTGGAAACACCATATATTTT. The genes are TRBV6-5 and TRBJ1-3, with 7 bases fitting TRBD1. The CDR3 is 16 residues long. J gave up 0 bases and V 0 bases, and 2 bases lay outside the gene matches. Germline-derived CDR1 and CDR2 are MNHEY and SVGAGI.

This chain connects TRBV5-1 to TRBJ2-3; D uncertain. Germline lookup yields CDR1 SGHRS and CDR2 YFSETQ. CDR3 length: 14 residues. Trimming took off 4 bases at V and 2 bases at J, with 11 bases between the two ends. The CDR3 DNA sequence: TGCGCCAGCAGCCTGGAGAAGCCCACAGATACGCAGTATTTT. Amino acids: CASSLEKPTDTQYF.

This clone was seen more than once but under ten times. The CDR3 sequence is CASGPVVGRGAAERPQHF. The CDR3 region has the DNA TGTGCTAGTGGTCCAGTGGTAGGGAGGGGGGCGGCGGAAAGGCCCCAGCATTTT. The J gene is TRBJ1-5, the V gene TRBV12-5, with D possibly matching TRBD1 (6 bases). The CDR3 contains 18 residues. The germline CDR1 and CDR2 sequences are LGHNT and FRNRAP. Trimming stripped 5 bases from V and 9 bases from J, with 29 bases between.

The rearrangement links TRBV7-2 to TRBJ2-5; TRBD1 is a possible D gene (6 bases). Germline values: CDR1 SGHTA, CDR2 FQGNSA. With 6 bases removed from V and 2 bases from J, the gap between germline ends came to 16 bases. CDR3 length: 15 residues. This CDR3 reads CASSSQGLSQETQYF. As DNA, the CDR3 is TGTGCCAGCAGTTCACAGGGTTTGAGTCAAGAGACCCAGTACTTC.

The chain joins TRBV6-5 to TRBJ1-2, with 10 positions matching TRBD1. CDR1 is MNHEY and CDR2 is SVGAGI in the germline V gene. The CDR3 is 14 residues long. The V and J ends lost 5 bases and 4 bases, in that order; junction bases with no gene match: 4. CDR3 sequence (DNA): TGTGCCAGCAGTACCCGGACAGGGGGCTATGGCTACACCTTC. Translation gives CASSTRTGGYGYTF.

The chain employs TRBV6-6 and TRBJ1-4; TRBD1 matches at 9 bases. This CDR3 contains 13 residues. The junction had 2 bases not matched to a gene; V was cut back by 8 bases and J by 4 bases. Germline V gene sequence: CDR1 MNHNY, CDR2 SVGAGI (reference sequence). The CDR3 spells CASLGQGNEKLFF. CDR3 nucleotides: TGTGCCAGCCTGGGACAGGGTAATGAAAAACTGTTTTTT.

This rearrangement joins TRBV19 to TRBJ2-7; D might be TRBD2 (5 bases). CDR3 length: 14 residues. Germline-derived CDR1 and CDR2 are LNHDA and SQIVND (reference sequence). The V end lost 3 bases, the J end lost 4 bases, and 13 bases lay between the germline ends. CDR3 amino acids: CASSIGISLYEQYF. The CDR3 DNA is TGTGCCAGTAGTATCGGGATCTCGCTTTACGAGCAGTACTTC.

The rearrangement links TRBV5-1 to TRBJ2-1; 10 bases align to TRBD2. Trimming took 2 bases from V and 1 from J; bases not matched to a gene: 3. The length of the CDR3 is 16 residues. Germline CDR1 is SGHRS and CDR2 is YFSETQ. CDR3 residues: CASSFTSGISYNEQFF. Written as DNA, the CDR3 is TGCGCCAGCAGCTTCACTAGCGGGATTTCCTACAATGAGCAGTTCTTC.

The chain couples TRBV3-1 (or the pseudogene TRBV3-2) to TRBJ2-7; 7 bases fit TRBD2. Trimming cost V 1 base and J 9 bases; bases outside gene matches: 21. CDR3 length equals 18 residues. Germline loops: CDR1 LGHDT, CDR2 YNNKEL (reference sequence). For the CDR3, the DNA is TGTGCCAGCAGCCAAGGTAGTCTCATAGCGGGTAATAACGAGAGGCAGTACTTC. Residues: CASSQGSLIAGNNERQYF.

Comment on this clone: The same CDR3 can be traced to other DNA sequences in this sample. The chain joins TRBV9 to TRBJ1-5, with a tentative D call TRBD1 (6 bases). The CDR3 loop spans 16 amino acids. CDR1 and CDR2 (germline): SGDLS, YYNGEE. V was shortened by 10 bases and J by 0 bases, with 20 bases between the two germline ends. The CDR3 nucleotides read TGTGCCCGCCGCGCCGGGGGGGGGCGTAGCAATCAGCCCCAGCATTTT. This sequence encodes CARRAGGGRSNQPQHF.

The gene calls are TRBV28 and TRBJ1-4; 8 nucleotides agree with TRBD1. Germline CDR1 MDHEN, CDR2 SYDVKM. The trim removed 4 bases at V and 7 bases at J, leaving 8 bases unmatched. The CDR3 runs 15 residues. For the CDR3, the DNA is TGTGCCAGCAGTTCGTCCGGGACAGGCAGTGAAAAACTGTTTTTT. Translating it yields CASSSSGTGSEKLFF.

The chain is built from TRBV28 and TRBJ1-6; 7 nucleotides match TRBD1. CDR1 MDHEN and CDR2 SYDVKM come from the germline V gene. V gave up 1 base and J gave up 9 bases; unmatched junction bases: 6. The CDR3 has 15 amino acids. This CDR3 reads CASSLFQGDGSPLHF. In nucleotides, the CDR3 is TGTGCCAGCAGTTTATTTCAGGGGGATGGTTCACCCCTCCACTTT.